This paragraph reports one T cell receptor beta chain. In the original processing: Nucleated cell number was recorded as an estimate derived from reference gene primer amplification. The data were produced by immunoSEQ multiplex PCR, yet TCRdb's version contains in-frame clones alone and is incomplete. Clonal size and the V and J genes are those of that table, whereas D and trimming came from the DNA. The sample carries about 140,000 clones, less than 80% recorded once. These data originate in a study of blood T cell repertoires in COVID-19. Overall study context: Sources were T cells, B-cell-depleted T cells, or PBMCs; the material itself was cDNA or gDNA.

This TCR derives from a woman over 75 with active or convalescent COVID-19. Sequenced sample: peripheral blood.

The chain's CDR3 is CASSPRTEQETQYF. In nucleotides, the CDR3 is TGTGCCAGCAGCCCCCGGACAGAACAAGAGACCCAGTACTTC. The chain couples TRBV14 to TRBJ2-5; tentatively, D is TRBD1 (6 bases). Per germline, CDR1 SGHDN and CDR2 FVKESK. V lost 4 bases to trimming and J lost 2 bases, with 11 bases between them. This CDR3 region has 14 residues.